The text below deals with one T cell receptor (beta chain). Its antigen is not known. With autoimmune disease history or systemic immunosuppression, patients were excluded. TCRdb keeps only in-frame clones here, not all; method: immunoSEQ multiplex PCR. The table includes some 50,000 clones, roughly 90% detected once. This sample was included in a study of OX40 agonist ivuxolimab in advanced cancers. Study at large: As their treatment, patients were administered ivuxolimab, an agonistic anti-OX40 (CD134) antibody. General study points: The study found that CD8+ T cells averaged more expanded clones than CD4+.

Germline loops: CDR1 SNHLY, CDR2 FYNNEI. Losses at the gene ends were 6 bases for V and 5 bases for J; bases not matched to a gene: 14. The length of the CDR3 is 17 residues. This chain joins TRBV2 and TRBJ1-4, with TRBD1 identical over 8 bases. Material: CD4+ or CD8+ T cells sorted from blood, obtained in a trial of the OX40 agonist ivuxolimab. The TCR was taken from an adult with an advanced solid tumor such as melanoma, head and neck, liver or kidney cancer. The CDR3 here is CASRGDRIKRGNEKLFF. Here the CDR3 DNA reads TGTGCCAGCAGGGGGGACAGGATTAAGCGAGGGAATGAAAAACTGTTTTTT.